These 20 T cell receptor beta chains share one sample of origin, sequenced in a study of blood T cell repertoires in COVID-19 (dated by TCRdb to 2018 to 2021). To prepare the library, the immunoSEQ multiplex PCR assay was applied. Drawn from immuneACCESS, this table holds only the in-frame rearrangements with V and J called that TCRdb kept. Clones are partly lost; checked studies trace under half to an unresolved V gene and leave the rest unexplained. The sample profile shows around 200,000 clones; 84% of them were found once. Over 13% of the sample is held by the ten biggest clonotypes. Sequencing input: peripheral blood. The receptors originated from a man between 25 and 39 years old with active or convalescent COVID-19.

CDR3 nucleotide sequence: TGTGCCAGCTCACCGTCAGGGGACCCTGAAGCTTTCTTT. Encoded protein: CASSPSGDPEAFF. The V and J genes are TRBV18 and TRBJ1-1, with D maybe TRBD1 (6 bases). This CDR3 spans 13 amino acids. Trimming cost V 3 bases and J 6 bases, with 11 bases left between them. CDR1 KGHSH and CDR2 LQKENI come from the germline V gene.

A note on this clone: At one of its ends the junction is not consistent with the germline gene, which may arise from a read error. The rearrangement links TRBV6-2 or TRBV6-3 to TRBJ2-3; TRBD1 might be the D (5 bases). The CDR3 runs to 10 residues. The V gene's germline CDR1 is MNHEY and CDR2 SVGEGT. CDR3 residues: CASSYGASHF. Here the CDR3 DNA reads TGTGCCAGCAGTTACGGGGCCTCTCATTTT.

The J gene is TRBJ1-2, the V gene TRBV5-4, with D unclear. This CDR3 has 14 amino acids. Deletions cut 0 bases from V and 5 bases from J, with 11 bases between. Per germline, CDR1 SGHNT and CDR2 YYREEE (reference sequence). Written as DNA, the CDR3 is TGTGCCAGCAGCTTGGCATCTTTTCGGTATGGCTACACCTTC. It encodes CASSLASFRYGYTF.

The genes are TRBV5-6 and TRBJ2-3; 12 positions agree with TRBD1. The trim removed 4 bases at V and 4 bases at J, leaving 7 bases unmatched. The germline V gene encodes CDR1 SGHDT and CDR2 YYEEEE. The CDR3 extends over 16 amino acids. CDR3 in amino acids: CASSGDRGRVADTQYF. DNA of the CDR3: TGTGCCAGCAGCGGGGACAGGGGGCGCGTCGCAGATACGCAGTATTTT.

The chain is built from TRBV27 and TRBJ2-4; D is perhaps TRBD2 (5 bases). The CDR3 runs to 15 residues. Germline assignment: CDR1 MNHEY and CDR2 SMNVEV (reference sequence). Trimming shortened V by 2 bases and J by 0 bases, and 8 bases separated the two germline ends. CDR3 nucleotide sequence: TGTGCCAGCAGTTTAATGGGAGTAGCCAAAAACATTCAGTACTTC. It yields the protein CASSLMGVAKNIQYF.

The chain joins TRBV28 to TRBJ2-7; 7 bases map to TRBD1. Germline lookup yields CDR1 MDHEN and CDR2 SYDVKM. V trimming: 4 bases; J trimming: 0 bases; junction bases outside the gene matches: 12. The CDR3 totals 17 residues. The CDR3 bases are TGTGCCAGCAGTTCGGGGACATGGGGACAGTCCTCCTACGAGCAGTACGTC. Amino acid sequence: CASSSGTWGQSSYEQYV.

The chain carries TRBV6-8 and TRBJ2-7; possible D gene TRBD1, 5 bases. The V end was cut by 2 bases, the J end by 1 base, with 12 bases between. CDR1 is MNHGY and CDR2 is SAAAGT in the germline V gene. The CDR3 extends over 15 amino acids. CDR3 protein: CASSYAQTASYEQYV. The CDR3 region has the DNA TGTGCCAGCAGTTACGCGCAGACAGCTTCCTACGAGCAGTACGTC.

This rearrangement joins TRBV9 to TRBJ1-4; D is undetermined. The CDR3 spans 10 residues. Per the germline V gene, CDR1 is SGDLS and CDR2 is YYNGEE. V lost 10 bases, J lost 8 bases, and 9 bases lay in between. The CDR3 DNA reads TGTGCCGGCTGGGAGGAAAAACTGTTTTTT. This gives the protein CAGWEEKLFF.

The gene calls are TRBV19 and TRBJ1-6; TRBD1 agrees at 7 bases. J lost 9 bases, V lost 3 bases, and 14 bases had no gene match. Germline CDR1 LNHDA, CDR2 SQIVND (reference sequence). The CDR3 runs to 17 residues. The DNA of the CDR3 is TGTGCCAGTAGTATCTACAAATCGCAGGGGGGATTTTCACCCCTCCACTTT. Translated, it gives CASSIYKSQGGFSPLHF.

The V and J genes are TRBV7-9 and TRBJ2-4; 7 bases match TRBD1. J lost 2 bases, V lost 0 bases, and 10 bases had no gene match. Germline V CDR1 and CDR2: SEHNR, FQNEAQ (reference sequence). The CDR3 is 18 amino acids. The CDR3 reads CASSLAQGGAVTKNIQYF. CDR3 nucleotides: TGTGCCAGCAGCTTAGCGCAAGGGGGCGCAGTGACCAAAAACATTCAGTACTTC.

The J gene is TRBJ1-1, the V gene TRBV9; possibly TRBD1 for D (6 bases). CDR3 length equals 15 residues. The germline CDR1 and CDR2 sequences are SGDLS and YYNGEE. With 4 bases removed from V and 4 bases from J, the gap between germline ends came to 17 bases. CDR3 nucleotide sequence: TGTGCCAGCAGCCCGAGACAGGCCCGGGGCACTGAAGCTTTCTTT. Translating gives CASSPRQARGTEAFF.

The rearrangement links TRBV5-8 to TRBJ2-7; 8 positions agree with TRBD1. Germline values: CDR1 SGHTS, CDR2 YDEGEE. The CDR3 totals 14 residues. V dropped 2 bases and J dropped 2; count of bases not matched to a gene: 3. This CDR3 reads CASSLGTGAYEQYF. CDR3 nucleotide sequence: TGTGCCAGCAGCTTAGGGACAGGAGCCTACGAGCAGTACTTC.

This clone was seen once. The gene calls are TRBV14 and TRBJ1-2, with no clear D. CDR3 length equals 15 residues. CDR1 and CDR2 from the germline V gene are SGHDN and FVKESK. V lost 4 bases, J lost 0 bases, and 12 bases lay in between. This CDR3 reads CASSPAVLANYGYTF. The CDR3 coding sequence is TGTGCCAGCAGCCCAGCCGTCCTAGCTAACTATGGCTACACCTTC.

The chain uses TRBV7-2 and TRBJ2-1, with D perhaps matching TRBD1 (5 bases). The V and J ends lost 11 bases and 7 bases respectively, with 18 bases between them. The CDR3 is 13 amino acids. From germline, CDR1 is SGHTA and CDR2 FQGNSA. The DNA of the CDR3 is TGTGCCGGAATAGAGCAGGGTGGGAATGAGCAGTTCTTC. Its protein product is CAGIEQGGNEQFF.

The chain uses TRBV15 and TRBJ2-1, with 13 bases matching TRBD2. The CDR3 has 17 residues. Unmatched junction bases numbered 6, after V lost 0 bases and J lost 7 bases. In germline, CDR1 is LNHNV, CDR2 YYDKDF (reference sequence). The CDR3 DNA reads TGTGCCACCAGCAGAGATGCCGGGACTAGCGGGAAAAATGAGCAGTTCTTC. As protein: CATSRDAGTSGKNEQFF.

The chain employs TRBV5-1 and TRBJ2-5; 16 nucleotides agree with TRBD2. Looked up from germline, CDR1 is SGHRS and CDR2 is YFSETQ. CDR3 length: 17 residues. The J segment lost 5 bases and the V segment lost 4 bases, leaving 8 bases of the junction unmatched. Written as DNA, the CDR3 is TGCGCCAGCAGCCTGGGACTAGCGGGGGGGCGACCCGAGACCCAGTACTTC. It yields the protein CASSLGLAGGRPETQYF.

This chain connects TRBV30 to TRBJ2-7, with 8 bases aligning to TRBD1. V lost 3 bases, J lost 4 bases, and 8 bases stayed unmatched. CDR1 GTSNPN and CDR2 SVGIG come from the germline V gene (reference sequence). The CDR3 totals 14 residues. CDR3 in amino acids: CAWSRTGSKYEQYF. In DNA, the CDR3 is TGTGCCTGGAGCAGGACAGGGTCAAAGTACGAGCAGTACTTC.

V gene TRBV6-4 combines with J gene TRBJ2-1, with D perhaps matching TRBD2 (5 bases). The CDR3 is made up of 18 amino acids. Germline V gives CDR1 MRHNA, CDR2 SNTAGT. Trimming removed 3 bases from V and 0 bases from J, with 18 bases in between. Written as DNA, the CDR3 is TGTGCCAGCAGTGATGCGATGGTAAGCGGCCTCTCCTACAATGAGCAGTTCTTC. Its translation: CASSDAMVSGLSYNEQFF.

This chain links TRBV30 with TRBJ1-2; 7 positions match TRBD1. CDR1 is GTSNPN, CDR2 SVGIG, per germline (reference sequence). Losses at the gene ends were 3 bases for V and 2 bases for J; bases not matched to a gene: 6. The CDR3 is made up of 14 amino acids. The DNA for the CDR3 is TGTGCCTGGAGCTCCTCGACAGGGAACTATGGCTACACCTTC. This encodes CAWSSSTGNYGYTF.

This rearrangement joins TRBV19 to TRBJ2-2; D may be TRBD1 (6 bases). Per the germline V gene, CDR1 is LNHDA and CDR2 is SQIVND (reference sequence). This CDR3 spans 15 amino acids. Trimming removed 3 bases at V and 3 bases at J, with 11 bases between. Here the CDR3 reads CASSMQGLDTGELFF. The CDR3, as DNA: TGTGCCAGTAGTATGCAGGGGCTGGACACCGGGGAGCTGTTTTTT.